This T cell receptor (beta chain) was profiled in a study of technical replicates of blood from a handful of donors. CDR1 SGHRS and CDR2 YFSETQ come from the germline V gene. This CDR3 contains 14 residues. Trimming cost V 4 bases and J 8 bases, with 13 bases left between them. The table came from immunoSEQ multiplex PCR; TCRdb's copy has only in-frame clones and leaves some out. The sample lists approximately 81,000 clones, approximately 75% occurring once. In this sample, this clone turned up many times. The clonotype was recovered from a human donor in good health. Some clones in this sample may be carry-over from other donors' samples. Sequencing was carried out using PBMCs. The rearrangement links TRBV5-1 to TRBJ1-6, with D unresolved. This chain's CDR3 is CASSAGGGYSPLHF. CDR3 DNA sequence: TGCGCCAGCAGCGCGGGAGGCGGGTATTCACCCCTCCACTTT.